This T cell receptor (beta chain) was observed in a study of CD8+CD57+ T cells in acquired aplastic anemia. Looking at the study overall: The average for DNA from sorted CD4+ and CD8+ cells was 3.2 ug. Healthy donors had, on average, approximately 11 million reads for their CD4+ cells.

The germline CDR1 and CDR2 sequences are MDHEN and SYDVKM. This CDR3 is built from 14 residues. Between the trimmed V and J ends, which lost 5 bases and 6 bases, there was a span of 17 bases. CDR3 and TCR beta VDJ profiling relied on a genomic DNA template. Via MiXCR, TCRdb re-called the reads, giving one row per CDR3 protein. The table lists around 190,000 distinct CDR3 sequences, over 60% of them singletons. V and J are TRBV28 and TRBJ2-7, with D tentatively TRBD2 (5 bases). The TCR originated in a human donor in good health. The sequenced sample consisted of sorted CD4+, CD8+, or CD8+CD57+ T cells (not recorded which) from PBMCs. CDR3 sequence reads: CASSPIAEEAEQYF. DNA for the CDR3: TGTGCCAGCAGTCCTATCGCGGAGGAGGCCGAGCAGTACTTC.